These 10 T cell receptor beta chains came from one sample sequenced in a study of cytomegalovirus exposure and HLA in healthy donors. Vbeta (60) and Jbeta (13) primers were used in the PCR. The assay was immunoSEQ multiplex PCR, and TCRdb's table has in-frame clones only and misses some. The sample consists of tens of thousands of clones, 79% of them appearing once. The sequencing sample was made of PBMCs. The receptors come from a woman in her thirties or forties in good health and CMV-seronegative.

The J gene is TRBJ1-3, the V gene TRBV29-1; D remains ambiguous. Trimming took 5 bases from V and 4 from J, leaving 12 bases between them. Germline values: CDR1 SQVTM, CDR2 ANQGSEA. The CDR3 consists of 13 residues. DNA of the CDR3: TGCAGCGTTCGGTCATTGGGCGGAAACACCATATATTTT. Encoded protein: CSVRSLGGNTIYF.

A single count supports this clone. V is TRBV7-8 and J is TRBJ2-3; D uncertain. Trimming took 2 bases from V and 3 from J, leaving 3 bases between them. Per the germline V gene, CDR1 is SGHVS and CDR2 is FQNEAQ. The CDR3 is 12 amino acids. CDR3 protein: CASSLSTDTQYF. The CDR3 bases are TGTGCCAGCAGCTTATCAACAGATACGCAGTATTTT.

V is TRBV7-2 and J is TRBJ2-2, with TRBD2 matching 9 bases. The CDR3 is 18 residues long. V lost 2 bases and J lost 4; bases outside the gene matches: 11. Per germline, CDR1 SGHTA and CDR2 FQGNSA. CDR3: CASSLTPSRGGVTGELFF. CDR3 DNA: TGTGCCAGCAGCTTAACCCCCTCGCGGGGGGGCGTCACCGGGGAGCTGTTTTTT. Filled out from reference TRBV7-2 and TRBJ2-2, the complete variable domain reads GAGVSQSPSNKVTEKGKDVELRCDPISGHTALYWYRQSLGQGLEFLIYFQGNSAPDKSGLPSDRFSAERTGGSVSTLTIQRTQQEDSAVYLCASSLTPSRGGVTGELFFGEGSRLTVL.

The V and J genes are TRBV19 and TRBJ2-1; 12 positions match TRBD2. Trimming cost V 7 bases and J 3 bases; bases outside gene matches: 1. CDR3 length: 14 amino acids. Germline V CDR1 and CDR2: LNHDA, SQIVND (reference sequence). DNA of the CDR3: TGTGCCAGTACTAGCGGGGGGGACTACAATGAGCAGTTCTTC. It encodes CASTSGGDYNEQFF. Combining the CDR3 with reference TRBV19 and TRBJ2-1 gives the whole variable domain DGGITQSPKYLFRKEGQNVTLSCEQNLNHDAMYWYRQDPGQGLRLIYYSQIVNDFQKGDIAEGYSVSREKKESFPLTVTSAQKNPTAFYLCASTSGGDYNEQFFGPGTRLTVL.

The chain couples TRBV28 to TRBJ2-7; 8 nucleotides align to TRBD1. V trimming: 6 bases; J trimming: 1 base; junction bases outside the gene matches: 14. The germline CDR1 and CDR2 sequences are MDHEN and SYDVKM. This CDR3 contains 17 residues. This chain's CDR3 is CASRATRTGSLSYEQYF. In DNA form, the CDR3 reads TGTGCCAGCAGAGCAACCAGGACAGGGTCACTATCCTACGAGCAGTACTTC.

The CDR3 protein is CASSHAGETLHF. The CDR3 DNA follows: TGTGCCAGCAGCCACGCAGGGGAAACCCTCCACTTT. The chain couples TRBV4-2 to TRBJ1-6, with D possibly matching TRBD1 (6 bases). This CDR3 contains 12 residues. Trimming shortened V by 3 bases and J by 14 bases, and 11 bases separated the two germline ends. CDR1 and CDR2 (germline): LGHNA, YNFKEQ.

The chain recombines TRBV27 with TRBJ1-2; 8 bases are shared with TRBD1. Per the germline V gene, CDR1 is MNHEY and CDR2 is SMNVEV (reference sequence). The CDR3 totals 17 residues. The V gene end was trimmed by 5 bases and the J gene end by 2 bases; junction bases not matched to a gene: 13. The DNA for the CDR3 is TGTGCCAGCAGTCCTAGGACAGGGTTAATAGCGAACTATGGCTACACCTTC. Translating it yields CASSPRTGLIANYGYTF.

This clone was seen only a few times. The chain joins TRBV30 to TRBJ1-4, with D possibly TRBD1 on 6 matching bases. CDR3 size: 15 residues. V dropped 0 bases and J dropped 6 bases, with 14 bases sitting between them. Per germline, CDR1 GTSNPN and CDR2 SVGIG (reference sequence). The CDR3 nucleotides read TGTGCCTGGAGTGTACGGCGGGGGCAGGATGAAAAACTGTTTTTT. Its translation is CAWSVRRGQDEKLFF. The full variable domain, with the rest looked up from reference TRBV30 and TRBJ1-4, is SQTIHQWPATLVQPVGSPLSLECTVEGTSNPNLYWYRQAAGRGLQLLFYSVGIGQISSEVPQNLSASRPQDRQFILSSKKLLLSDSGFYLCAWSVRRGQDEKLFFGSGTQLSVL.

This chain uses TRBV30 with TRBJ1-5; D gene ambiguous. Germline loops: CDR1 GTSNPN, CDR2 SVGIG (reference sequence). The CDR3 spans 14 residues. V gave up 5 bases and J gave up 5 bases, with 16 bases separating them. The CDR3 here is CAWSRDNSDQPQHF. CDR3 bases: TGTGCCTGGTCCCGGGATAACTCTGATCAGCCCCAGCATTTT.

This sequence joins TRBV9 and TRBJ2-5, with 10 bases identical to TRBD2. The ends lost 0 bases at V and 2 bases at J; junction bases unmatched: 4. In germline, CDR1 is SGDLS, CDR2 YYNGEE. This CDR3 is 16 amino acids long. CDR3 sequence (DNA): TGTGCCAGCAGCGTAGCTCCTAGCGGGGGTCAAGAGACCCAGTACTTC. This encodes CASSVAPSGGQETQYF.